This entry describes one T cell receptor (beta chain). Original data processing: Sampled TCR counts reached a median of around 94,000 per sample, with values ranging from roughly 20,000 to 750,000. TCRdb analysed the RACE reads with MiXCR anew, one entry per CDR3 protein. These V and J calls rely on TCRdb rather than the paper's analysis. The sample yields about 80,000 distinct CDR3 sequences, 14% seen once. This sample was included in a study of human T cells and chemical hapten exposure. Study-wide background: Diphenylcyclopropenone was applied weekly to patients' scalps across the approximately 25-week study.

The sample's time point: pre-sensitization, week 0. The sample's treatment: therapeutic diphenylcyclopropenone sensitization with weekly scalp DPC. The CDR3 runs 15 residues. V was clipped by 4 bases and J by 0 bases, with 12 bases between them. Germline lookup yields CDR1 LGHNA and CDR2 YSLEER. The chain joins TRBV4-3 to TRBJ2-5, with a weak D call TRBD1 (6 bases). The source was whole blood, collected in connection with sensitization to the hapten diphenylcyclopropenone (DPC). This sequence was found in a woman between 45 and 60 years old with alopecia areata. Some clones in this sample may be carry-over from other donors' samples. As DNA, the CDR3 is TGCGCCAGCAGCCGAGACACAGGGAACCAAGAGACCCAGTACTTC. Translating it yields CASSRDTGNQETQYF.